Listed below are T cell receptor beta chains from one sample, sequenced in a study of T cell responses to AZD1222 COVID-19 vaccine. The data were produced by immunoSEQ multiplex PCR, yet TCRdb's version contains in-frame clones alone and is incomplete. This table holds 110,000 or so clones, 85% to 90% found once. Sequenced here: peripheral blood, sampled 28 days after the second AZD1222 dose. Every receptor here comes from an adult who received the AZD1222 COVID-19 vaccine. Each CDR3 is given without its conserved first and last residue. A D gene is named only where the DNA matches it firmly.

d_gene: -
v_gene: TRBV21-1
j_gene: TRBJ2-7
CDR3aa: ASSKDREQGVHYEQY

d_gene: TRBD1
v_gene: TRBV6-5
j_gene: TRBJ1-1
CDR3aa: ASSRRGQANTEAF

d_gene: TRBD1
v_gene: TRBV6-4
j_gene: TRBJ2-1
CDR3aa: ASSRTGENNEQF

d_gene: -
v_gene: TRBV7-3
j_gene: TRBJ1-5
CDR3aa: ASSLDTGQPQH

d_gene: -
v_gene: TRBV30
j_gene: TRBJ2-2
CDR3aa: AWRQSLLRNTGELF

d_gene: -
v_gene: TRBV27
j_gene: TRBJ1-6
CDR3aa: ASGGAPLH

d_gene: -
v_gene: TRBV27
j_gene: TRBJ1-2
CDR3aa: ASSRDISFGYT

d_gene: -
v_gene: TRBV3-1/TRBV3-2
j_gene: TRBJ1-4
CDR3aa: ASSPPSTGGGEKLF

d_gene: -
v_gene: TRBV27
j_gene: TRBJ1-1
CDR3aa: ASSLSHTMNTEAF

d_gene: -
v_gene: TRBV3-1/TRBV3-2
j_gene: TRBJ1-2
CDR3aa: ASSLTGPYGYT

d_gene: -
v_gene: TRBV9
j_gene: TRBJ2-2
CDR3aa: ATSEGDPNTGELF

d_gene: -
v_gene: TRBV4-1
j_gene: TRBJ1-2
CDR3aa: ASSHHDRIGYGYT

d_gene: -
v_gene: TRBV15
j_gene: TRBJ2-7
CDR3aa: ATSRAGTNSHEQY

d_gene: -
v_gene: TRBV19
j_gene: TRBJ2-3
CDR3aa: ASSIGSTDTQY

d_gene: -
v_gene: TRBV5-4
j_gene: TRBJ2-3
CDR3aa: ASSNRDTDTQY

d_gene: -
v_gene: TRBV6-5
j_gene: TRBJ1-1
CDR3aa: ASNRATGNTEAF

d_gene: -
v_gene: TRBV6-2/TRBV6-3
j_gene: TRBJ2-3
CDR3aa: ASSTYADTQY

d_gene: -
v_gene: TRBV10-3
j_gene: TRBJ1-1
CDR3aa: ATAGQLNTEAF

d_gene: TRBD2
v_gene: TRBV7-3
j_gene: TRBJ2-1
CDR3aa: ASSYSGGIDEQF

d_gene: TRBD1
v_gene: TRBV3-1/TRBV3-2
j_gene: TRBJ1-1
CDR3aa: ASSPTGLVTEAF

d_gene: TRBD1
v_gene: TRBV7-2
j_gene: TRBJ2-4
CDR3aa: ASSSTGGATKNIQY

d_gene: TRBD1
v_gene: TRBV15
j_gene: TRBJ1-5
CDR3aa: ATSRVGQGNQPQH

d_gene: -
v_gene: TRBV5-5
j_gene: TRBJ1-2
CDR3aa: ASSEGGLHYGYT

d_gene: -
v_gene: TRBV11-2
j_gene: TRBJ2-3
CDR3aa: ASSLEGVSTDTQY

d_gene: -
v_gene: TRBV3-1/TRBV3-2
j_gene: TRBJ2-3
CDR3aa: ASSQVVATDTQY

d_gene: -
v_gene: TRBV7-9
j_gene: TRBJ1-2
CDR3aa: ASSLASGNNYGYT

d_gene: -
v_gene: TRBV27
j_gene: TRBJ2-5
CDR3aa: ASSLFGHPTKETQY

d_gene: -
v_gene: TRBV3-1/TRBV3-2
j_gene: TRBJ1-5
CDR3aa: ASSHNRGPNQPQH

d_gene: -
v_gene: TRBV10-1
j_gene: TRBJ1-3
CDR3aa: ASSVDASSSGNTIY

d_gene: -
v_gene: TRBV3-1/TRBV3-2
j_gene: TRBJ1-2
CDR3aa: ASSLSVQAGQGGYT

d_gene: -
v_gene: TRBV25-1
j_gene: TRBJ1-5
CDR3aa: ASSEAGVRQPQH

d_gene: -
v_gene: TRBV21-1
j_gene: TRBJ1-1
CDR3aa: ASMQATGAF

d_gene: -
v_gene: TRBV4-2
j_gene: TRBJ1-5
CDR3aa: ASSQDLPGGGLRQPQH

d_gene: -
v_gene: TRBV15
j_gene: TRBJ2-6
CDR3aa: ATSRDFLGSGANVLT

d_gene: -
v_gene: TRBV7-9
j_gene: TRBJ1-2
CDR3aa: ASSPRGEFYGYT

d_gene: -
v_gene: TRBV7-9
j_gene: TRBJ1-6
CDR3aa: ASSLLAGSLH

d_gene: -
v_gene: TRBV9
j_gene: TRBJ1-5
CDR3aa: ASSVDNRSNQPQH

d_gene: -
v_gene: TRBV3-1/TRBV3-2
j_gene: TRBJ1-5
CDR3aa: ASSLNQGPNQPQH

d_gene: -
v_gene: TRBV2
j_gene: TRBJ1-1
CDR3aa: ASSPALGDIKAF

d_gene: -
v_gene: TRBV7-2
j_gene: TRBJ1-2
CDR3aa: ASSPLRGYT

d_gene: TRBD1
v_gene: TRBV5-5
j_gene: TRBJ1-5
CDR3aa: ASSARDSSNQPQH

d_gene: -
v_gene: TRBV7-9
j_gene: TRBJ1-5
CDR3aa: ASSSPEGEKGNQPQH

d_gene: -
v_gene: TRBV19
j_gene: TRBJ2-4
CDR3aa: ASRRGWGEALAKNIQY

d_gene: -
v_gene: TRBV11-2
j_gene: TRBJ1-4
CDR3aa: ASSSYGLWYEKLF

d_gene: TRBD2
v_gene: TRBV7-8
j_gene: TRBJ2-1
CDR3aa: ATHPRRFISGVVNEQF

d_gene: TRBD2
v_gene: TRBV5-5
j_gene: TRBJ2-7
CDR3aa: ASRWAAGVYEQY

d_gene: -
v_gene: TRBV11-2
j_gene: TRBJ2-5
CDR3aa: ASSLAKLGETQY

d_gene: -
v_gene: TRBV10-3
j_gene: TRBJ2-2
CDR3aa: AMGQHANTGELF

d_gene: -
v_gene: TRBV19
j_gene: TRBJ2-7
CDR3aa: ASSIGGEIAYEQY

d_gene: -
v_gene: TRBV28
j_gene: TRBJ1-5
CDR3aa: ASSRGGQPQH

d_gene: -
v_gene: TRBV12-5
j_gene: TRBJ1-1
CDR3aa: ASGLVPGGARKAF

d_gene: -
v_gene: TRBV30
j_gene: TRBJ1-2
CDR3aa: AWSQMGLVAYGYT

d_gene: -
v_gene: TRBV3-1/TRBV3-2
j_gene: TRBJ2-5
CDR3aa: ASSPSSEETQY

d_gene: TRBD1
v_gene: TRBV11-2
j_gene: TRBJ2-7
CDR3aa: ASSLGQGRFDEQY

d_gene: -
v_gene: TRBV29-1
j_gene: TRBJ2-7
CDR3aa: SVEDPGKSYEQY

d_gene: -
v_gene: TRBV28
j_gene: TRBJ1-2
CDR3aa: ASSWKNYGYT

d_gene: -
v_gene: TRBV9
j_gene: TRBJ2-6
CDR3aa: ASSFQDSGANVLT

d_gene: -
v_gene: TRBV6-5
j_gene: TRBJ2-7
CDR3aa: ASSLGVGYEQY

d_gene: -
v_gene: TRBV19
j_gene: TRBJ1-2
CDR3aa: ASTDNYGYT